These T cell receptor beta chains were read from a single sample in a study of T cell responses to AZD1222 COVID-19 vaccine. Using immunoSEQ multiplex PCR, the repertoire was profiled, and TCRdb retains in-frame clones only, with some absent. The sample lists roughly 170,000 clones, around 90% occurring once. The input for sequencing was peripheral blood, taken on day 0 of AZD1222 vaccination. The source is an adult in good health. Both conserved end residues are part of each CDR3. Each record gives: J gene, V gene, D gene, clone size, CDR3 protein, CDR3 DNA. A D gene is named only where the DNA matches it firmly. Not every row has a clone size; where given, it reads once, few, many or a size class.

>TRBJ2-1|TRBV28|TRBD2|NA
CASRFSRAGFPSLGEQFF
TGTGCCAGCAGATTCTCGAGAGCGGGGTTTCCTTCGTTGGGGGAGCAGTTCTTC
>TRBJ1-3|TRBV9|NA|NA
CASSVVAEGGPGNTIYF
TGTGCCAGCAGCGTAGTCGCCGAGGGGGGCCCAGGAAACACCATATATTTT
>TRBJ1-5|TRBV9|TRBD1|NA
CASSQQGNQPQHF
TGTGCCAGCAGCCAACAGGGGAATCAGCCCCAGCATTTT
>TRBJ2-3|TRBV7-3|TRBD2|NA
CASSPNVAGEITQYF
TGTGCCAGCAGCCCTAACGTCGCGGGAGAGATCACGCAGTATTTT
>TRBJ2-1|TRBV7-3|TRBD2|NA
CASSKPSGGNNEQFF
TGTGCCAGCAGTAAACCCAGCGGGGGGAACAATGAGCAGTTCTTC
>TRBJ1-6|TRBV18|NA|NA
CASSPRTFNSPLHF
TGTGCCAGCTCACCACGGACATTTAATTCACCCCTCCACTTT
>TRBJ2-3|TRBV27|NA|NA
CASSLPAGRDGGADTQYF
TGTGCCAGCAGTTTGCCCGCCGGGCGGGACGGTGGGGCAGATACGCAGTATTTT
>TRBJ2-1|TRBV7-3|TRBD2|NA
CASSRNGREGLYEQFF
TGTGCCAGCAGTCGTAACGGACGGGAGGGCCTCTATGAGCAGTTCTTC
>TRBJ2-5|TRBV28|NA|NA
CASSLFRGGRGQETQYF
TGTGCCAGCAGTTTATTTAGGGGGGGGCGGGGACAAGAGACCCAGTACTTC
>TRBJ2-5|TRBV4-1|TRBD2|NA
CASSQTLAGGQETQYF
TGCGCCAGCAGCCAAACCCTAGCGGGGGGCCAAGAGACCCAGTACTTC
>TRBJ2-3|TRBV6-5|NA|NA
CATTALSTDTQYF
TGTGCCACCACCGCACTAAGCACAGATACGCAGTATTTT
>TRBJ1-4|TRBV18|TRBD1|NA
CASSPGTGGEKLFF
TGTGCCAGCTCACCTGGGACAGGGGGAGAAAAACTGTTTTTT
>TRBJ2-5|TRBV12-3/TRBV12-4|NA|NA
CASSLGGAETQYF
TGTGCCAGCAGTTTGGGGGGGGCAGAGACCCAGTACTTC
>TRBJ1-6|TRBV7-9|NA|few
CASSEEGYYNSPLHF
TGTGCCAGCAGCGAAGAGGGGTACTATAATTCACCCCTCCACTTT
>TRBJ1-5|TRBV28|TRBD1|NA
CASSFPPTGLAGQPQHF
TGTGCCAGCAGTTTTCCCCCGACAGGGCTAGCGGGTCAGCCCCAGCATTTT
>TRBJ1-2|TRBV3-1/TRBV3-2|NA|NA
CASSLEGARYGYTF
TGTGCCAGCAGCCTCGAAGGGGCTAGGTATGGCTACACCTTC
>TRBJ1-1|TRBV28|NA|NA
CASGVGTEAFF
TGTGCCAGTGGGGTGGGCACTGAAGCTTTCTTT
>TRBJ1-1|TRBV3-1/TRBV3-2|TRBD1|NA
CASSQPRDRGAGTEAFF
TGTGCCAGCAGCCAACCCCGGGACAGGGGCGCTGGCACTGAAGCTTTCTTT
>TRBJ1-4|TRBV18|NA|NA
CASSPYPDEKLFF
TGTGCCAGCTCACCCTACCCGGATGAAAAACTGTTTTTT
>TRBJ1-2|TRBV5-1|NA|NA
CASSSLRRGEYGYTF
TGCGCCAGCAGCTCCCTCAGGAGAGGAGAGTATGGCTACACCTTC
>TRBJ1-2|TRBV30|NA|NA
CAWLPSYSERYGYTF
TGTGCCTGGCTTCCCAGCTACAGCGAGCGCTATGGCTACACCTTC
>TRBJ2-2|TRBV29-1|TRBD2|NA
CSVEGTSGSITGELFF
TGCAGCGTTGAGGGGACTAGCGGGAGTATCACCGGGGAGCTGTTTTTT
>TRBJ1-5|TRBV18|TRBD1|NA
CASSVLQGTSQPQHF
TGTGCCAGCTCAGTCTTACAGGGGACCTCACAGCCCCAGCATTTT
>TRBJ1-1|TRBV3-1/TRBV3-2|NA|NA
CASSQEIQGGTEAFF
TGTGCCAGCAGCCAAGAAATCCAGGGAGGAACTGAAGCTTTCTTT
>TRBJ2-7|TRBV7-2|NA|NA
CASSLGGRAFYEQYF
TGTGCCAGCAGCTTAGGAGGGAGAGCTTTCTACGAGCAGTACTTC
>TRBJ1-5|TRBV28|NA|NA
CASSLWGGSNQPQHF
TGTGCCAGCAGTTTATGGGGGGGAAGCAATCAGCCCCAGCATTTT
>TRBJ1-4|TRBV20-1|NA|NA
CSASQGAGANEKLFF
TGCAGTGCTAGTCAAGGAGCTGGGGCTAATGAAAAACTGTTTTTT